A single sample is the source of the 17 T cell receptor beta chains below, sequenced in a study of T-cell memory formation after mild COVID-19. Each CDR3 protein is one row after TCRdb ran MiXCR on the 5' RACE reads. The repertoire has roughly 100,000 distinct CDR3 sequences, over 15% of them found once; the top ten carry less than 35%. The specimen sequenced was PBMCs or a T cell subset sorted from them (not recorded which). These receptors were taken from an adult woman who had mild COVID-19 (a few samples of this study predate the infection). Cell type and time point are not known.

This clonotype was seen a handful of times. The gene calls are TRBV12-3 or TRBV12-4 and TRBJ2-6, with a possible D match to TRBD1 (5 bases). Trimming pared 6 bases from V and 0 bases from J, leaving 12 bases between. The CDR3 is 16 residues long. The CDR3 region has the DNA TGTGCCAGCAGCGATCAGGGTATCTCTGGGGCCAACGTCCTGACTTTC. This codes for CASSDQGISGANVLTF.

This clonotype was picked up a small number of times. The chain has TRBV9 and TRBJ2-1; D is ambiguous. Trimming shortened V by 0 bases and J by 2 bases, and 9 bases separated the two germline ends. Germline V lookup: CDR1 SGDLS, CDR2 YYNGEE. This CDR3 region has 15 residues. The CDR3 sequence: CASSVARYPYNEQFF. CDR3 coding DNA: TGTGCCAGCAGCGTAGCCCGCTACCCCTACAATGAGCAGTTCTTC.

This clonotype was detected only a few times. This chain connects TRBV19 to TRBJ2-7, with D maybe TRBD2 (6 bases). CDR3 length: 13 residues. The ends were cut back, 3 bases at V and 3 bases at J, with 9 bases in the middle. Germline V gene lookup returns CDR1 LNHDA and CDR2 SQIVND (reference sequence). The CDR3 region has the DNA TGTGCCAGTAGTATGGGAGGAATCTACGAGCAGTACTTC. It translates to CASSMGGIYEQYF.

Comments on this clonotype: The junction differs from germline at one of its ends, possibly a read error. The rearrangement links TRBV24-1 to TRBJ2-7; 7 nucleotides align to TRBD1. Germline V gene data show CDR1 as KGHDR and CDR2 as SFDVKD. The CDR3 length is 14 residues. The CDR3 is CATIDPDRNYEQYF. The DNA of the CDR3 is TGTGCCACCATTGATCCGGACAGGAATTACGAGCAGTACTTC.

This chain links TRBV6-5 with TRBJ2-1; the match to TRBD2 covers 7 bases. The germline V gene has CDR1 MNHEY and CDR2 SVGAGI. The CDR3 contains 16 residues. V trimming: 0 bases; J trimming: 7 bases; junction bases outside the gene matches: 9. This CDR3 reads CASSYSTSPSANEQFF. DNA for the CDR3: TGTGCCAGCAGTTACTCGACTAGCCCCTCGGCTAATGAGCAGTTCTTC.

DNA for the CDR3: TGCGCCAGCAGCGTCTGGACAGGGGTTATCGACGAGCAGTACTTC. Amino acids: CASSVWTGVIDEQYF. The chain has TRBV5-1 and TRBJ2-7, with 9 bases that match TRBD1. The CDR3 totals 15 residues. The V gene's germline CDR1 is SGHRS and CDR2 YFSETQ. V trimming: 4 bases; J trimming: 5 bases; junction bases outside the gene matches: 10.

This clonotype occurred many times. The chain joins TRBV14 to TRBJ2-7; 10 bases map to TRBD1. V lost 0 bases and J lost 12; bases outside the gene matches: 14. This CDR3 has 16 amino acids. Germline V lookup: CDR1 SGHDN, CDR2 FVKESK. This CDR3 is CASSQELGQGRPVRYF. CDR3 in DNA: TGTGCCAGCAGCCAAGAATTGGGACAGGGGCGTCCTGTACGGTACTTC. The full variable domain, with the rest looked up from reference TRBV14 and TRBJ2-7, is EAGVTQFPSHSVIEKGQTVTLRCDPISGHDNLYWYRRVMGKEIKFLLHFVKESKQDESGMPNNRFLAERTGGTYSTLKVQPAELEDSGVYFCASSQELGQGRPVRYFGPGTRLTVT.

J is TRBJ2-1 and V is TRBV7-9; maybe TRBD2 (5 bases). CDR1 is SEHNR, CDR2 FQNEAQ, per germline (reference sequence). The CDR3 is 15 residues long. The ends were cut back, 0 bases at V and 7 bases at J, with 13 bases in the middle. The CDR3 DNA reads as TGTGCCAGCAGCTTAGCGCTAAGGCTAGCAAATGAGCAGTTCTTC. Its translation: CASSLALRLANEQFF. Combining the CDR3 with reference TRBV7-9 and TRBJ2-1 gives the whole variable domain DTGVSQNPRHKITKRGQNVTFRCDPISEHNRLYWYRQTLGQGPEFLTYFQNEAQLEKSRLLSDRFSAERPKGSFSTLEIQRTEQGDSAMYLCASSLALRLANEQFFGPGTRLTVL.

This clonotype appeared many times. The chain joins TRBV6-6 to TRBJ1-1, with D maybe TRBD1 (5 bases). There are 16 residues in the CDR3. The V end was cut by 2 bases, the J end by 4 bases, with 17 bases between. Germline values: CDR1 MNHNY, CDR2 SVGAGI (reference sequence). CDR3 nucleotides: TGTGCCAGCAGTTACCACTACGGGGGTGCGGGCACTGAAGCTTTCTTT. Residues: CASSYHYGGAGTEAFF.

This clonotype came up once. The V call is TRBV3-1, the J call TRBJ2-5; perhaps TRBD2 as D (6 bases). The CDR3 runs 14 residues. The germline V and J ends were trimmed by 4 bases and 5 bases, with 14 bases remaining between them. Germline assignment: CDR1 LGHDT and CDR2 YNNKEL (reference sequence). The CDR3 here is CASSLPVGGETQYF. The CDR3, as DNA: TGTGCCAGCAGCCTCCCCGTCGGAGGGGAGACCCAGTACTTC.

This clonotype showed up just a few times. This chain joins TRBV7-9 and TRBJ2-7; no firm D call. Trimming took off 4 bases at V and 7 bases at J, with 11 bases between the two ends. Germline CDR1 is SEHNR and CDR2 is FQNEAQ (reference sequence). This CDR3 region has 12 residues. The CDR3 here is CASSSGSLEQYF. The CDR3 DNA sequence: TGTGCCAGCAGCTCTGGGTCTCTGGAGCAGTACTTC.

The rearrangement links TRBV4-2 to TRBJ2-1; no reliable D call. Germline V gives CDR1 LGHNA, CDR2 YNFKEQ. V lost 4 bases and J lost 5, with 15 bases in between. The CDR3 loop spans 15 amino acids. The CDR3 DNA reads TGTGCCAGCAGCCGAACCGTAGACTGGGACAATGAGCAGTTCTTC. This translates into CASSRTVDWDNEQFF.

The chain employs TRBV4-3 and TRBJ2-5, with a tentative D call TRBD1 (5 bases). Germline V lookup: CDR1 LGHNA, CDR2 YSLEER. V lost 1 base and J 5 bases, leaving 14 bases between the germline ends. This CDR3 region has 15 residues. The CDR3 DNA sequence: TGCGCCAGCAGCCAAGTGACATGGGGCTTGGAGACCCAGTACTTC. Translated, it gives CASSQVTWGLETQYF.

This clonotype came up a few times. The chain couples TRBV15 to TRBJ2-3; perhaps D is TRBD1 or TRBD2 (5 bases each). The germline V gene has CDR1 LNHNV and CDR2 YYDKDF (reference sequence). Trimming left V 8 bases short and J 2 bases short, with 11 bases between. The CDR3 covers 13 residues. The CDR3 bases are TGTGCCACCCCGGGACCATACACAGATACGCAGTATTTT. As protein: CATPGPYTDTQYF.

The rearrangement links TRBV29-1 to TRBJ2-5, with TRBD1 matching over 7 bases. CDR1 and CDR2 from the germline V gene are SQVTM and ANQGSEA. The CDR3 totals 16 residues. Trimming removed 7 bases from V and 1 base from J; junction bases left unmatched: 15. CDR3 DNA: TGCAGCGGTGGGCCGGTGGAGACAGGGCCCCAAGAGACCCAGTACTTC. Translated, it gives CSGGPVETGPQETQYF.

This clonotype has more than one count but fewer than ten. The chain has TRBV10-3 and TRBJ2-5; D ambiguous. The CDR3 contains 13 residues. The V end lost 2 bases, the J end lost 7 bases, and 11 bases lay between the germline ends. Germline V gene sequence: CDR1 ENHRY, CDR2 SYGVKD. The CDR3 coding sequence is TGTGCCATCAGTGAGCCCCTCGGCGGGACCCAGTACTTC. Residues: CAISEPLGGTQYF.

V is TRBV9 and J is TRBJ2-1, with D maybe TRBD2 (6 bases). Germline CDR1 SGDLS, CDR2 YYNGEE. This CDR3 has 13 residues. Trimming left V 4 bases short and J 10 bases short, with 15 bases between. CDR3 region: CASSPQRAEEQFF. The CDR3 DNA is TGTGCCAGCAGCCCGCAGCGGGCAGAGGAGCAGTTCTTC.